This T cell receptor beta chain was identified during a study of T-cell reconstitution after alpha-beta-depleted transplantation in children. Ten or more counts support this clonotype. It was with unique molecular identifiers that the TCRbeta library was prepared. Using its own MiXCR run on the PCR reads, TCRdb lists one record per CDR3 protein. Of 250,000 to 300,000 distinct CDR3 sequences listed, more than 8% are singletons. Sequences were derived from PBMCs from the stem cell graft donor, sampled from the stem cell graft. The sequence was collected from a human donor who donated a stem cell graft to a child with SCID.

The DNA for the CDR3 is TGCGCCAGCTCCGACCCGGGGAGGGTGAATGGCTACACCTTC. It yields the protein CASSDPGRVNGYTF. The chain recombines TRBV4-1 with TRBJ1-2; D is unresolved. Per the germline V gene, CDR1 is MGHRA and CDR2 is YSYEKL. The CDR3 covers 14 residues. Trimming removed 8 bases at V and 6 bases at J, with 19 bases between.